This section outlines one T cell receptor (beta chain) sequence together with its context. In the original analysis: From reference gene primer amplification, estimates of nucleated cell counts were derived. The repertoire was sequenced with immunoSEQ multiplex PCR; TCRdb's copy has only in-frame clones and lacks some. V and J calls and clone size come straight from that table; D and trimming were deduced from the DNA. The repertoire holds 160,000 or so clones, less than 90% seen once, with 2% to 3% in the top ten. The CDR3 is 16 amino acids. J was trimmed by 2 bases and V by 9 bases; bases with no gene match: 11. In germline, CDR1 is MGHDK, CDR2 SYGVNS. This specimen comes from a study of blood T cell repertoires in COVID-19.

Sequenced input: peripheral blood. The chain employs TRBV25-1 and TRBJ1-5; TRBD1 aligns across 9 bases. The sequence was collected from a woman between 65 and 79 years old with acute or convalescent COVID-19. The CDR3 DNA sequence: TGTGCCAGTGCCCCTTCGACAGGGGGAGGCAATCAGCCCCAGCATTTT. Protein sequence: CASAPSTGGGNQPQHF.